A single sample is the source of the 10 T cell receptor beta chains below, sequenced in a study of graft-versus-host responses after intestinal transplantation. TCRdb's copy holds only in-frame clones and misses some; the assay was immunoSEQ multiplex PCR. Of about 54,000 clones in the sample, under 95% are singletons; the top ten hold around 5.1%. The source material was PBMCs, sampled roughly 660 days after intestinal transplant. The origin of the receptors is a human patient who received an intestinal transplant, so some T cells may come from the graft donor.

The CDR3 nucleotides read TGTGCCAGCAGCGTTGGTTCGGCTAGCGGCTACGAGCAGTACTTC. It yields the protein CASSVGSASGYEQYF. V and J are TRBV9 and TRBJ2-7; TRBD2 matches 7 bases. The germline V gene encodes CDR1 SGDLS and CDR2 YYNGEE. Trimming cost V 2 bases and J 3 bases; bases outside gene matches: 8. The length of the CDR3 is 15 residues. The full variable domain, its missing parts supplied by reference TRBV9 and TRBJ2-7, is DSGVTQTPKHLITATGQRVTLRCSPRSGDLSVYWYQQSLDQGLQFLIQYYNGEERAKGNILERFSAQQFPDLHSELNLSSLELGDSALYFCASSVGSASGYEQYFGPGTRLTVT.

This chain uses TRBV19 with TRBJ2-2; D is possibly TRBD2 (5 bases). The germline gives CDR1 LNHDA, CDR2 SQIVND (reference sequence). Trimming shortened V by 6 bases and J by 1 base, and 9 bases separated the two germline ends. The CDR3 has 14 residues. The chain's CDR3 is CASRMAGNTGELFF. The CDR3, as DNA: TGTGCCAGTAGGATGGCGGGGAACACCGGGGAGCTGTTTTTT.

The CDR3 DNA reads as TGTGCCAGCAGTCACCCACGGGGTAGTTTGGACGAGCAGTACTTC. As protein: CASSHPRGSLDEQYF. J is TRBJ2-7 and V is TRBV7-9; tentatively, D is TRBD2 (5 bases). CDR1 and CDR2 from the germline V gene are SEHNR and FQNEAQ (reference sequence). This CDR3 region has 15 residues. V lost 6 bases and J lost 5, with 20 bases in between. The whole variable domain, filled in from reference TRBV7-9 and TRBJ2-7, reads DTGVSQNPRHKITKRGQNVTFRCDPISEHNRLYWYRQTLGQGPEFLTYFQNEAQLEKSRLLSDRFSAERPKGSFSTLEIQRTEQGDSAMYLCASSHPRGSLDEQYFGPGTRLTVT.

This sequence joins TRBV6-4 and TRBJ2-1; D not resolved. V lost 6 bases and J lost 5, with 11 bases in between. Germline values: CDR1 MRHNA, CDR2 SNTAGT. The CDR3 sequence is 13 residues long. CDR3 bases: TGTGCCAGCAGCGCGGCCCCCCACAATGAGCAGTTCTTC. Amino acids: CASSAAPHNEQFF.

This clone has a single count. The gene calls are TRBV16 and TRBJ1-2; 8 positions match TRBD1. Germline CDR1 and CDR2: KGHSY and FQNENV. CDR3 length: 15 amino acids. Germline trimming cut 3 bases from V and 4 bases from J; bases unmatched to any gene: 7. CDR3 loop: CASSQKDRASYGYTF. The CDR3, as DNA: TGTGCCAGCAGCCAGAAGGACAGGGCCAGCTATGGCTACACCTTC.

V usage is TRBV19 and J usage is TRBJ2-2; TRBD1 is a possible D gene (6 bases). Trimming stripped 6 bases from V and 1 base from J, with 9 bases between. This CDR3 has 14 amino acids. Germline loops: CDR1 LNHDA, CDR2 SQIVND (reference sequence). The CDR3 sequence is CASSPGQNTGELFF. The CDR3 bases are TGTGCCAGTAGCCCGGGACAGAACACCGGGGAGCTGTTTTTT.

This sequence joins TRBV6-9 and TRBJ1-2; tentatively, D is TRBD1 (6 bases). This CDR3 spans 16 amino acids. With 0 bases removed from V and 1 base from J, the gap between germline ends came to 12 bases. Germline-derived CDR1 and CDR2 are MNHGY and SVAAGI. This chain's CDR3 is CASSYSGQRFNYGYTF. CDR3 DNA sequence: TGTGCCAGCAGTTATTCAGGACAGCGTTTTAACTATGGCTACACCTTC.

The chain is built from TRBV2 and TRBJ2-2; D might be TRBD2 (6 bases). V lost 4 bases and J 6 bases, leaving 12 bases between the germline ends. Germline V CDR1 and CDR2: SNHLY, FYNNEI. The CDR3 is made up of 14 amino acids. The CDR3: CASSGLGGSGELFF. The CDR3 DNA follows: TGTGCCAGCAGTGGACTGGGGGGATCCGGGGAGCTGTTTTTT.

This sequence joins TRBV5-1 and TRBJ2-3, with unresolved D. This CDR3 is 17 amino acids long. The germline V gene encodes CDR1 SGHRS and CDR2 YFSETQ. The V end lost 0 bases, the J end lost 2 bases, and 16 bases lay between the germline ends. CDR3 sequence: CASSLGAAIRDTDTQYF. In DNA form, the CDR3 reads TGCGCCAGCAGCTTGGGGGCGGCTATACGTGACACAGATACGCAGTATTTT.

The rearrangement links TRBV5-1 to TRBJ2-5; D assignment may be TRBD1 or TRBD2 (5 bases each). Per the germline V gene, CDR1 is SGHRS and CDR2 is YFSETQ. V was pared by 2 bases and J by 2 bases, with 13 bases between. The CDR3 has 15 residues. The CDR3 protein is CASSFSGTGQETQYF. The DNA for the CDR3 is TGCGCCAGCAGCTTTTCCGGGACGGGTCAAGAGACCCAGTACTTC.